This T cell receptor (beta chain) appears in the sequencing data of a study of beta chain features in type 1 diabetes. Via the markers CD45RO/CCR7/CD25/CD127/CD95/CD27, stem cell-like memory, regulatory, central memory and naive CD4+ cells were sorted. Germline V gene lookup returns CDR1 SNHLY and CDR2 FYNNEI. Between the trimmed V and J ends, which lost 3 bases and 1 base, there was a span of 5 bases. The CDR3 sequence is 13 residues long. Of the isolated RNA, all was reverse transcribed, and so the sequenced material was expressed TCRB transcripts. Assay: immunoSEQ multiplex PCR; the TCRdb copy retains only in-frame clones and omits some. The profile shows around 310,000 clones, more than 9.5% of them singletons. Note on this clone: The antigen is unknown.

Study results and limitations: Whether TCRB rearrangement is influenced by HLA type went unresolved here. Shorter templates may be favored by PCR, equally so in patients and controls.

The V and J genes are TRBV2 and TRBJ2-3, with D uncertain. Material for sequencing was naive CD4+ T cells from blood. The TCR was taken from a woman under 40 in good health. The CDR3 spells CASSDTGTDTQYF. CDR3 nucleotides: TGTGCCAGCAGTGACACAGGCACAGATACGCAGTATTTT.